Listed below are T cell receptor beta chains from one sample, sequenced in a study of OX40 agonist ivuxolimab in advanced cancers. TCRdb keeps only in-frame clones here, not all; method: immunoSEQ multiplex PCR. The sample records around 70,000 clones, 85% to 95% being singletons. The specimen was CD4+ or CD8+ T cells sorted from blood, collected in a trial of the OX40 agonist ivuxolimab. These receptors originate from an adult with an advanced solid tumor such as melanoma, head and neck, liver or kidney cancer. CDR3s leave out the opening cysteine and the closing phenylalanine or tryptophan.

TRBV27,TRBJ2-3,ASSSPSDPGPDTQY
TRBV27,TRBJ2-2,ASSFGLLNTGELF
TRBV6-5,TRBJ2-5,ASSYSSAGRETQY
TRBV30,TRBJ2-5,GLQDQETQY
TRBV19,TRBJ1-2,ASSIVAGADYGYT
TRBV28,TRBJ2-3,ASSFALRTDTQY
TRBV5-8,TRBJ2-7,ASLNRVSSYEQY
TRBV9,TRBJ2-3,ASSVVTTDTQY
TRBV9,TRBJ2-2,ASSMSGNTGELF
TRBV27,TRBJ2-7,ASSLSWRQGSYEQY
TRBV6-5,TRBJ1-1,ASRVGAREEAF
TRBV10-3,TRBJ1-5,AISDREGNQPQH
TRBV29-1,TRBJ1-1,RVDGPNTEAF
TRBV7-8,TRBJ2-1,ASSSLAGGVDNEQF
TRBV7-9,TRBJ2-3,ASRPTSGVSDTQY
TRBV7-2,TRBJ1-1,ASSPQVFQNTEAF
TRBV11-2,TRBJ2-1,ASSLGHEQF
TRBV7-9,TRBJ1-1,ASSLQDPEAF
TRBV10-3,TRBJ1-2,AISEFDKTVNYGYT
TRBV4-1,TRBJ2-1,ASSLTRGRVYDEQF
TRBV5-1,TRBJ1-2,ASSLRFPGDVGGYT
TRBV27,TRBJ1-5,ASSLSGAGQPQH
TRBV4-1,TRBJ2-7,ASSQETATGAEQY
TRBV6-5,TRBJ2-5,ASSRDRGREQY
TRBV6-1,TRBJ2-5,ASSEDTQETQY
TRBV27,TRBJ2-7,ASSLVGIDSSYEQY
TRBV27,TRBJ2-2,ASSLGLGRVSPGELF
TRBV10-3,TRBJ1-3,AISETANSGNTIY
TRBV13,TRBJ2-7,ASSLATSRGYEQY
TRBV28,TRBJ2-7,ASGTGGYEQY
TRBV6-5,TRBJ1-2,ASSYEGRGGYT
TRBV11-2,TRBJ1-2,ASSLVSGYGYT
TRBV6-5,TRBJ2-7,ASSSPGVAGTYEQY
TRBV10-3,TRBJ2-3,AISEEKGISRTQY
TRBV28,TRBJ1-1,ASSLGPNTEAF
TRBV7-9,TRBJ2-7,ASSSKRTASYEQY
TRBV27,TRBJ2-7,ASALGLPNSYEQY
TRBV9,TRBJ2-7,ASSVEETGYADEQY
TRBV27,TRBJ2-7,ASSLAGGGTYEQY
TRBV4-1,TRBJ1-5,ASSQEGTGLPQPQH
TRBV6-5,TRBJ1-2,ASRPPGSLYGYT
TRBV29-1,TRBJ2-7,SVEVSGQSYEQY
TRBV10-3,TRBJ1-2,AISESEAGIIDGYT
TRBV4-3,TRBJ2-7,ASSQDLWDRGYEQY
TRBV7-6,TRBJ2-1,ASSRKRGGETNEQF
TRBV27,-,ASSLVGSDEQY
TRBV7-9,TRBJ1-1,ASSLGWSANTEAF
TRBV7-9,TRBJ2-7,ASSLLPGGYDEQY
TRBV4-2,TRBJ1-4,ASSPDGGNEKLF
TRBV6-6,TRBJ1-1,ASRPSVVDTEAF